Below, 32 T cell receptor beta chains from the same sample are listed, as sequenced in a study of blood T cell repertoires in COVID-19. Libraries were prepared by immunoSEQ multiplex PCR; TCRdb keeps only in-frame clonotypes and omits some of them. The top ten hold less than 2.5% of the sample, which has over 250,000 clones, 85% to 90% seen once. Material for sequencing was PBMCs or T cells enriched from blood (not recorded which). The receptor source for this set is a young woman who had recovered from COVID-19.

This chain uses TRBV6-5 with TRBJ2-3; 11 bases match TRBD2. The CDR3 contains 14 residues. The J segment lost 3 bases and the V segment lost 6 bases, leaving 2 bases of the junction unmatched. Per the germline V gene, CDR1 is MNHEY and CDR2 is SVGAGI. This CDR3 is CASRSSGGTDTQYF. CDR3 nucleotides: TGTGCCAGCAGATCTAGCGGGGGGACAGATACGCAGTATTTT.

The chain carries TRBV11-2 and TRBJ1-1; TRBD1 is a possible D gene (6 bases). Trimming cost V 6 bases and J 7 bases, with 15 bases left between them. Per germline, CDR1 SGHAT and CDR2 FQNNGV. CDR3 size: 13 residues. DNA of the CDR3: TGTGCCAGCAGGCCGGGACACCTCAATGAAGCTTTCTTT. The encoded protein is CASRPGHLNEAFF.

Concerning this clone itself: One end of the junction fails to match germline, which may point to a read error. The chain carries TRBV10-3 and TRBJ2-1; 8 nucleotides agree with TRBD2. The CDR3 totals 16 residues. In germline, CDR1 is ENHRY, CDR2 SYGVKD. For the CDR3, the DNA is TGTGCCATCCGTGAAGAAGGCGGGGGGAGTTACAATGAGCAGTTCTTC. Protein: CAIREEGGGSYNEQFF.

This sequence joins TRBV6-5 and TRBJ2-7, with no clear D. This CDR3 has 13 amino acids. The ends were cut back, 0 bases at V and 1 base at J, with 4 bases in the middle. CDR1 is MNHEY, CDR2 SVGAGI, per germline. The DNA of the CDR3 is TGTGCCAGCAGTTACTCCCTTTCCTACGAGCAGTACTTC. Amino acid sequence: CASSYSLSYEQYF.

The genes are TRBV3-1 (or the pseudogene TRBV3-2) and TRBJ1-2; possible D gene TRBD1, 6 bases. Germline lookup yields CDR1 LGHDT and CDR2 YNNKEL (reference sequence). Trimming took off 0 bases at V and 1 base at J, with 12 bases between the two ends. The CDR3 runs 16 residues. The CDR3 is CASSQDRGYSNYGYTF. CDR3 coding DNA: TGTGCCAGCAGCCAAGATAGGGGGTATAGTAACTATGGCTACACCTTC.

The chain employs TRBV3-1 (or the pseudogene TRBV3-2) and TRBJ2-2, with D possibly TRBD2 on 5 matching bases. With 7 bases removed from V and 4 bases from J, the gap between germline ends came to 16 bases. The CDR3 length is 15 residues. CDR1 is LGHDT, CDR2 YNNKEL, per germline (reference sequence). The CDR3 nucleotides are TGTGCCAGCACCAGGAGGTACTCGATCACCGGGGAGCTGTTTTTT. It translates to CASTRRYSITGELFF.

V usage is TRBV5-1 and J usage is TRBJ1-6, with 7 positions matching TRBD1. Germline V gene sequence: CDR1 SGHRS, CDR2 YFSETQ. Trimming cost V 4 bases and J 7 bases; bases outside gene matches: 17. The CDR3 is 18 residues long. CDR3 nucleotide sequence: TGCGCCAGCAGCCCATACACTCCCGGGACAGCCTTAAATTCACCCCTCCACTTT. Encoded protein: CASSPYTPGTALNSPLHF.

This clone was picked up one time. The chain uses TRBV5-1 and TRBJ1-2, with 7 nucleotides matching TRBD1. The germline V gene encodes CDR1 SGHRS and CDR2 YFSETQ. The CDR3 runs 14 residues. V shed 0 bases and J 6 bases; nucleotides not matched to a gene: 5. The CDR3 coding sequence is TGCGCCAGCAGCTTGGGACAGGGCACCCATGGCTACACCTTC. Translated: CASSLGQGTHGYTF.

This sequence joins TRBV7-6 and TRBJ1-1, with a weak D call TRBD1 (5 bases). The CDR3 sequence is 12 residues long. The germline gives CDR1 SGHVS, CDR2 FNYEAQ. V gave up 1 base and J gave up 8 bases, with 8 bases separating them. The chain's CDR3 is CASSLGGEEAFF. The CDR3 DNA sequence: TGTGCCAGCAGCTTAGGGGGGGAAGAAGCTTTCTTT.

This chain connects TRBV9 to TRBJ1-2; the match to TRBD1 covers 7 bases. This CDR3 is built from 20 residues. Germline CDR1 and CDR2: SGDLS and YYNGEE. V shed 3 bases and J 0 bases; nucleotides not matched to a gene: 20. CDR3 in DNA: TGTGCCAGCAGCGCACCCAAGACAGGGTCTCGGAACTCGGCTAACTATGGCTACACCTTC. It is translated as CASSAPKTGSRNSANYGYTF.

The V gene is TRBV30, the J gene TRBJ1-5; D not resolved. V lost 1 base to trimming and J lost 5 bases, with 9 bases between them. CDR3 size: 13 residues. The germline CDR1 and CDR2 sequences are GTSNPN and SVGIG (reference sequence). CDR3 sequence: CAWSDNRDQPQHF. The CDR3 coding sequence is TGTGCCTGGAGTGATAACAGAGATCAGCCCCAGCATTTT.

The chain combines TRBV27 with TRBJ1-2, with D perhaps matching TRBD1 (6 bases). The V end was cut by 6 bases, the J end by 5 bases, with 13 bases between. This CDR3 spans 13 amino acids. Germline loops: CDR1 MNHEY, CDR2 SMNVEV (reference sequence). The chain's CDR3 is CASSSTGLYGYTF. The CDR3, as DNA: TGTGCCAGCAGCTCGACAGGACTTTATGGCTACACCTTC.

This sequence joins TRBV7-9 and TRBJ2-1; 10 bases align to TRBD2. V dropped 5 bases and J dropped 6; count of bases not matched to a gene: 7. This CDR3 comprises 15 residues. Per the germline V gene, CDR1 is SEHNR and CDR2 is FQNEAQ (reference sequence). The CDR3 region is CASSQSGGASNEQFF. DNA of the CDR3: TGTGCCAGCAGCCAGAGCGGGGGGGCTTCCAATGAGCAGTTCTTC.

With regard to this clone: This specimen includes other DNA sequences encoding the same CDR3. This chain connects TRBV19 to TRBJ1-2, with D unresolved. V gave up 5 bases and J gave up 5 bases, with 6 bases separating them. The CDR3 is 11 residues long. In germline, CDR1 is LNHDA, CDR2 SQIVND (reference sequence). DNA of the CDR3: TGTGCCAGTAGTTCCGGGTATGGCTACACCTTC. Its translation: CASSSGYGYTF.

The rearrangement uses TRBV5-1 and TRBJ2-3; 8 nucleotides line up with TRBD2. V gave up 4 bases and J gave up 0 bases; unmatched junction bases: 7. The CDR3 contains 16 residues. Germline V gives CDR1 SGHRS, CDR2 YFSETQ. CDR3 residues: CASSPGGGGSTDTQYF. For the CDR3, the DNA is TGCGCCAGCAGCCCCGGTGGCGGGGGGAGCACAGATACGCAGTATTTT.

Here the CDR3 DNA reads TGTGCCAGCGGGAGAACAGGGGGCGAAATGCACGAGCAGTACTTC. Translated, it gives CASGRTGGEMHEQYF. The J gene is TRBJ2-7, the V gene TRBV6-5; 9 nucleotides line up with TRBD1. The V gene's germline CDR1 is MNHEY and CDR2 SVGAGI. The trim removed 8 bases at V and 5 bases at J, leaving 13 bases unmatched. The CDR3 runs 15 residues.

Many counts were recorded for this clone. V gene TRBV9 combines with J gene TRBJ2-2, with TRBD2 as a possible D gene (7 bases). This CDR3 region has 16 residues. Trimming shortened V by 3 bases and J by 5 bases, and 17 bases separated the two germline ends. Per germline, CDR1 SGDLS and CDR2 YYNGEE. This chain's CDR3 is CASSAQGLAATGELFF. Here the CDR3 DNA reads TGTGCCAGCAGCGCCCAGGGGCTAGCGGCGACCGGGGAGCTGTTTTTT.

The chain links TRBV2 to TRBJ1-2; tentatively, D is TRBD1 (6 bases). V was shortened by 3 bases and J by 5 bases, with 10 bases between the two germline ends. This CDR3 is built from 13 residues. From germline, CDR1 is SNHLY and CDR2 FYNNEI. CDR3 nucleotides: TGTGCCAGCAGTGAGGGGGCCGGGTATGGCTACACCTTC. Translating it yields CASSEGAGYGYTF.

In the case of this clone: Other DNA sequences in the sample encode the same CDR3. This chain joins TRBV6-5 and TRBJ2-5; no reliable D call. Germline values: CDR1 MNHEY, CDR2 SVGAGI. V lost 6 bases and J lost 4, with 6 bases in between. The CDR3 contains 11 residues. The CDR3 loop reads CASRRRETQYF. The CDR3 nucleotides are TGTGCCAGCAGGAGAAGAGAGACCCAGTACTTC.

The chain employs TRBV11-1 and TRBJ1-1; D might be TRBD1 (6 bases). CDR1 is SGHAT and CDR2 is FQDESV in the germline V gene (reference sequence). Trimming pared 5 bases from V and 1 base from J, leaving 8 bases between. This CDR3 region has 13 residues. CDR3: CASSLDRNTEAFF. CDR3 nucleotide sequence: TGTGCCAGCAGCCTGGACAGGAACACTGAAGCTTTCTTT.

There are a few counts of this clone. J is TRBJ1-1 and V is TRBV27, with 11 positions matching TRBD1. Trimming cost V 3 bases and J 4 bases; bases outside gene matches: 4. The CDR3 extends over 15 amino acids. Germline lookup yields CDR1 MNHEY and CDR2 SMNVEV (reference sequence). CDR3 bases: TGTGCCAGCAGTTTTGGGACAGGGGGAAGCACTGAAGCTTTCTTT. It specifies CASSFGTGGSTEAFF.

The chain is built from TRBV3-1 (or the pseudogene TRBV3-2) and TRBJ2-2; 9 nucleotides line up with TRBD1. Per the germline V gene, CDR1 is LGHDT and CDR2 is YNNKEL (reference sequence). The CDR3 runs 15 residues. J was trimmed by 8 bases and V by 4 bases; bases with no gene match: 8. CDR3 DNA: TGTGCCAGCAGCCGGGGACAGGGTCCAATGGGGGAGCTGTTTTTT. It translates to CASSRGQGPMGELFF.

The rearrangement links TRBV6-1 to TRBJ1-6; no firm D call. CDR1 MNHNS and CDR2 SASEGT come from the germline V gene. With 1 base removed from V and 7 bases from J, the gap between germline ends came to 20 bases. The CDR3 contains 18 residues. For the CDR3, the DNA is TGTGCCAGCAGTGAAGTGTGGTCGTCCGGGGTGAGAAATTCACCCCTCCACTTT. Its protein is CASSEVWSSGVRNSPLHF.

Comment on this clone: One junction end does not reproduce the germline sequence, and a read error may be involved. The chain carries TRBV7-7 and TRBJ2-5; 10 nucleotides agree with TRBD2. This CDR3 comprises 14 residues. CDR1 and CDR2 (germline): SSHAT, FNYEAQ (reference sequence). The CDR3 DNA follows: TGTGCTAGCAGCTTAGCGGGGGGCCAAGAGACCCAGTACTTC. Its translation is CASSLAGGQETQYF.

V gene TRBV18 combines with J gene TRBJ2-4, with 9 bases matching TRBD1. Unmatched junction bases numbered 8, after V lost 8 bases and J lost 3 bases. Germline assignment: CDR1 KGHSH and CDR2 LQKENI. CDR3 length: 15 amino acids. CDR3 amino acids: CASKLQGAGKNIQYF. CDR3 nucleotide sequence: TGTGCCAGCAAACTACAGGGGGCAGGCAAAAACATTCAGTACTTC.

CDR3 sequence: CASSSGLYETQYF. The CDR3 nucleotides read TGTGCCAGCAGCTCTGGACTCTACGAGACCCAGTACTTC. This rearrangement joins TRBV11-2 to TRBJ2-5; D is perhaps TRBD2 (5 bases). From germline, CDR1 is SGHAT and CDR2 FQNNGV. This CDR3 comprises 13 residues. V shed 4 bases and J shed 5 bases, with 11 bases lying between them.

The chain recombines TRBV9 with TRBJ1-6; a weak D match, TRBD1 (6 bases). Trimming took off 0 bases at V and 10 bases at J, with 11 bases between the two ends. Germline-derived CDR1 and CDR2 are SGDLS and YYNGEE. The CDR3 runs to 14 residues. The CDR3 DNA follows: TGTGCCAGCAGCGTAGTAAGGGGACAATCACCCCTCCACTTT. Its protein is CASSVVRGQSPLHF.

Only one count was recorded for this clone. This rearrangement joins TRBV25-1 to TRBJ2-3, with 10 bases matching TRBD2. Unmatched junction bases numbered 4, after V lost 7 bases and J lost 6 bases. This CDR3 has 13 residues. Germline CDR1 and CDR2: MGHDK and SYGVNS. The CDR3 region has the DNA TGTGCCAGCACTAGCGGGGGCAGGGATACGCAGTATTTT. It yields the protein CASTSGGRDTQYF.

The CDR3: CSASNRVVGPQHF. CDR3 DNA sequence: TGCAGTGCTAGTAACAGGGTTGTAGGGCCCCAGCATTTT. This chain links TRBV20-1 with TRBJ1-5, with D maybe TRBD1 (6 bases). Germline V gene data show CDR1 as DFQATT and CDR2 as SNEGSKA (reference sequence). The V gene lost 3 bases and the J gene lost 9 bases, with 15 bases spanning the gap. The CDR3 contains 13 residues.

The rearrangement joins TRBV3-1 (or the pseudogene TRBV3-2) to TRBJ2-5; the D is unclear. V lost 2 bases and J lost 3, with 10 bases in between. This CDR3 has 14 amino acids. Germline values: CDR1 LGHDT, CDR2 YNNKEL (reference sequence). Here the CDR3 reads CASSQKTDEETQYF. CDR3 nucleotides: TGTGCCAGCAGCCAAAAGACTGATGAAGAGACCCAGTACTTC.

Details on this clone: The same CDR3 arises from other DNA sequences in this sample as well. In DNA form, the CDR3 reads TGCGCCAGCAGCTTGGGCACAGGGGGGAGAGAGACCCAGTACTTC. It translates to CASSLGTGGRETQYF. J is TRBJ2-5 and V is TRBV5-1; 8 positions agree with TRBD1. The CDR3 extends over 15 amino acids. Trimming took 0 bases from V and 4 from J; bases not matched to a gene: 5. CDR1 and CDR2 (germline): SGHRS, YFSETQ.

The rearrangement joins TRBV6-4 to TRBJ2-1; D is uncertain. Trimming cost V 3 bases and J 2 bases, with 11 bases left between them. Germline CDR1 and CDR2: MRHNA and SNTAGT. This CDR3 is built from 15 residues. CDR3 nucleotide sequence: TGTGCCAGCAGTGATTTGGGCCAGCCCTACAATGAGCAGTTCTTC. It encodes CASSDLGQPYNEQFF.